This entry concerns a single TCR beta chain. The data stem from a study of blood T cell repertoires in COVID-19. Study background: Samples taken during acute and convalescent COVID-19 were collected in the United States, Italy and Spain. The cDNA or gDNA used as material had been derived from T cells, B-cell-depleted T cells, or PBMCs.

Trimming removed 5 bases from V and 6 bases from J, with 18 bases in between. CDR3 length: 15 residues. CDR1 and CDR2 (germline): MNHEY, SVGAGI. Sequencing was performed with immunoSEQ multiplex PCR; in TCRdb, only in-frame clones are kept and a portion is missing. There are about 260,000 clones in the sample; more than 80% occur only once, and over 3.5% lies in the top ten. Sequencing was carried out using peripheral blood. The clonotype was recovered from a woman in her thirties or forties with acute or convalescent COVID-19. The J gene is TRBJ2-3, the V gene TRBV6-5; maybe TRBD2 (7 bases). The CDR3 DNA reads TGTGCCAGCAGTACCCCCGGGGGGCGGCGGGATACGCAGTATTTT. Amino acids: CASSTPGGRRDTQYF.